This passage covers 27 T cell receptor beta chains from one sample sequenced in a study of shared clonotypes between healthy human individuals. The method was immunoSEQ multiplex PCR; TCRdb's version includes in-frame clones alone and lacks a portion of them. The sample includes hundreds of thousands of clones, more than 75% of them seen just once. What was sequenced was PBMCs. All receptors come from a woman aged 40 to 49 in good health. Some clones in this sample may be carry-over from other donors' samples.

This sequence joins TRBV27 and TRBJ2-7, with 9 bases fitting TRBD1. Germline CDR1 reads MNHEY; CDR2 reads SMNVEV (reference sequence). Trimming cost V 5 bases and J 0 bases; bases outside gene matches: 2. CDR3 size: 14 residues. CDR3 residues: CASSTGGASYEQYF. CDR3 bases: TGTGCCAGCAGTACAGGGGGCGCCTCCTACGAGCAGTACTTC.

J is TRBJ2-5 and V is TRBV5-4; D possibly corresponds to TRBD2 (5 bases). The CDR3 contains 15 residues. Per germline, CDR1 SGHNT and CDR2 YYREEE (reference sequence). The V end lost 0 bases, the J end lost 5 bases, and 14 bases lay between the germline ends. The CDR3 DNA reads as TGTGCCAGCAGCTTGGGACTACAGCCGGGGGAGACCCAGTACTTC. As protein: CASSLGLQPGETQYF.

The V call is TRBV9, the J call TRBJ1-1, with D possibly TRBD1 on 5 matching bases. CDR1 is SGDLS, CDR2 YYNGEE, per germline. CDR3 size: 15 residues. The V and J ends lost 4 bases and 5 bases respectively, with 18 bases between them. CDR3 sequence reads: CASSPKQETRTEAFF. The CDR3 bases are TGTGCCAGCAGCCCTAAACAGGAGACTCGGACTGAAGCTTTCTTT.

The J gene is TRBJ2-5, the V gene TRBV7-9; the D call may be TRBD1 or TRBD2 (7 bases each). Germline V CDR1 and CDR2: SEHNR, FQNEAQ (reference sequence). The CDR3 loop spans 16 amino acids. V was pared by 2 bases and J by 1 base, with 14 bases between. The CDR3 region is CASSLFQGGPQETQYF. Here the CDR3 DNA reads TGTGCCAGCAGCTTATTTCAGGGGGGGCCCCAAGAGACCCAGTACTTC.

The chain joins TRBV6-1 to TRBJ1-3; TRBD1 might be the D (5 bases). Germline V gene sequence: CDR1 MNHNS, CDR2 SASEGT. V dropped 8 bases and J dropped 4 bases, with 9 bases sitting between them. The CDR3 contains 12 residues. Written as DNA, the CDR3 is TGTGCCAGCGGGGGTGCCGGAAACACCATATATTTT. Protein: CASGGAGNTIYF.

V and J are TRBV6-1 and TRBJ1-5; no clear D. This CDR3 region has 15 residues. Looked up from germline, CDR1 is MNHNS and CDR2 is SASEGT. Trimming left V 7 bases short and J 5 bases short, with 18 bases between. CDR3 DNA: TGTGCCAGCACTCCGAGTTGGGGAGACGATCAGCCCCAGCATTTT. It specifies CASTPSWGDDQPQHF.

The chain recombines TRBV4-3 with TRBJ2-1; the match to TRBD2 covers 7 bases. This CDR3 has 16 residues. CDR1 is LGHNA and CDR2 is YSLEER in the germline V gene. V was pared by 0 bases and J by 4 bases, with 6 bases of the junction left unmatched. The CDR3 nucleotides are TGCGCCAGCAGCCAAGATCTAGCGGACGTATACAATGAGCAGTTCTTC. It specifies CASSQDLADVYNEQFF.

The rearrangement joins TRBV6-1 to TRBJ2-1; 7 bases agree with TRBD1. The CDR3 is 14 amino acids. V dropped 3 bases and J dropped 9; count of bases not matched to a gene: 8. Germline CDR1 MNHNS, CDR2 SASEGT. CDR3 DNA: TGTGCCAGCAGTGACCGACAGGGTAGGAGTGAGCAGTTCTTC. Its protein is CASSDRQGRSEQFF.

The chain combines TRBV28 with TRBJ2-3; D remains ambiguous. The CDR3 is made up of 15 amino acids. Trimming pared 6 bases from V and 1 base from J, leaving 14 bases between. From germline, CDR1 is MDHEN and CDR2 SYDVKM. The CDR3 here is CASRYPDVGTDTQYF. The CDR3 DNA reads TGTGCCAGCAGGTACCCCGACGTCGGCACAGATACGCAGTATTTT.

The gene calls are TRBV6-1 and TRBJ1-1; D is undetermined. This CDR3 region has 13 residues. V was cut by 6 bases and J by 6 bases, with 14 bases left in between. Germline V gives CDR1 MNHNS, CDR2 SASEGT. The CDR3 bases are TGTGCCAGCAGGGCCGGGATAATCCCTGAAGCTTTCTTT. Residues: CASRAGIIPEAFF.

This chain links TRBV18 with TRBJ2-7, with 7 bases matching TRBD1. Germline lookup yields CDR1 KGHSH and CDR2 LQKENI. J was trimmed by 0 bases and V by 6 bases; bases with no gene match: 11. This CDR3 is 16 amino acids long. In nucleotides, the CDR3 is TGTGCCAGCTCCCCTAGAGCGGACAGGTCCTCCTACGAGCAGTACTTC. Translation gives CASSPRADRSSYEQYF.

The chain recombines TRBV4-3 with TRBJ2-2; tentatively, D is TRBD2 (5 bases). CDR3 length: 17 residues. Germline V gene lookup returns CDR1 LGHNA and CDR2 YSLEER. V was pared by 3 bases and J by 1 base, with 15 bases between. DNA of the CDR3: TGCGCCAGCAGCCAGGACTTGGTAGGAGGGAACACCGGGGAGCTGTTTTTT. Protein: CASSQDLVGGNTGELFF.

In regard to this clone: A single base is all that separates this from a far larger clone, so a read error is likely. The chain has TRBV28 and TRBJ2-7; TRBD1 matches at 9 bases. Germline V gene data show CDR1 as MDHEN and CDR2 as SYDVKM. After removal of 8 bases from V and 3 bases from J, the junction contained 2 bases not matched to a gene. The CDR3 length is 12 residues. The chain's CDR3 is CASGTGNYEQYF. CDR3 sequence (DNA): TGTGCCAGCGGGACAGGGAACTACGAGCAGTACTTC.

V usage is TRBV20-1 and J usage is TRBJ1-5; no clear D. The germline V gene has CDR1 DFQATT and CDR2 SNEGSKA (reference sequence). V shed 3 bases and J shed 10 bases, with 10 bases lying between them. The CDR3 length is 11 residues. The CDR3 sequence is CSASARGPQHF. The CDR3, as DNA: TGCAGTGCTAGTGCGCGGGGACCCCAGCATTTT.

This chain connects TRBV11-1 to TRBJ1-1; no definite D call. Germline V lookup: CDR1 SGHAT, CDR2 FQDESV (reference sequence). V lost 3 bases to trimming and J lost 1 base, with 3 bases between them. There are 12 residues in the CDR3. CDR3 region: CASSFRNTEAFF. The CDR3 DNA follows: TGTGCCAGCAGCTTTCGGAACACTGAAGCTTTCTTT.

The chain combines TRBV6-6 with TRBJ2-1; 8 bases line up with TRBD2. CDR3 length: 11 amino acids. The germline gives CDR1 MNHNY, CDR2 SVGAGI (reference sequence). V dropped 2 bases and J dropped 14; count of bases not matched to a gene: 2. DNA for the CDR3: TGTGCCAGCAGTTACGGGACTAGGAAGTTCTTC. This sequence encodes CASSYGTRKFF.

This rearrangement joins TRBV15 to TRBJ2-4; D not resolved. CDR1 and CDR2 from the germline V gene are LNHNV and YYDKDF (reference sequence). The CDR3 contains 15 residues. V was shortened by 1 base and J by 3 bases, with 10 bases between the two germline ends. This chain's CDR3 is CATSRGESLKNIQYF. CDR3 nucleotide sequence: TGTGCCACCAGCAGAGGAGAGTCGCTCAAAAACATTCAGTACTTC.

This chain joins TRBV18 and TRBJ2-1; 8 nucleotides agree with TRBD1. The CDR3 extends over 15 amino acids. Per germline, CDR1 KGHSH and CDR2 LQKENI. After removal of 4 bases from V and 10 bases from J, the junction contained 12 bases not matched to a gene. CDR3 DNA: TGTGCCAGCTCACGAGGACAGGGATCTTCTAAAGAGCAGTTCTTC. It is translated as CASSRGQGSSKEQFF.

The chain couples TRBV20-1 to TRBJ1-1; D unresolved. CDR3 length: 11 amino acids. The germline V gene encodes CDR1 DFQATT and CDR2 SNEGSKA (reference sequence). The CDR3 loop is CSSTSNTEAFF. CDR3 coding DNA: TGCAGCTCCACATCGAACACTGAAGCTTTCTTT.

The genes are TRBV7-6 and TRBJ1-4, with D perhaps TRBD1 (5 bases). The CDR3 is made up of 15 amino acids. Germline assignment: CDR1 SGHVS and CDR2 FNYEAQ. Between the trimmed V and J ends, which lost 0 bases and 3 bases, there was a span of 8 bases. CDR3 in DNA: TGTGCCAGCAGCTTAGCAGGGGTGCCTAATGAAAAACTGTTTTTT. It specifies CASSLAGVPNEKLFF. The complete variable domain, with remaining parts taken from reference TRBV7-6 and TRBJ1-4, reads GAGVSQSPRYKVTKRGQDVALRCDPISGHVSLYWYRQALGQGPEFLTYFNYEAQQDKSGLPNDRFSAERPEGSISTLTIQRTEQRDSAMYRCASSLAGVPNEKLFFGSGTQLSVL.

The J gene is TRBJ2-7, the V gene TRBV4-2; D is unclear. Germline V gene data show CDR1 as LGHNA and CDR2 as YNFKEQ. Trimming shortened V by 0 bases and J by 4 bases, and 7 bases separated the two germline ends. The CDR3 has 13 residues. The CDR3 loop is CASSQDDGYEQYF. CDR3 nucleotide sequence: TGTGCCAGCAGCCAAGATGATGGTTACGAGCAGTACTTC.

With respect to this clone: A read error may explain this, as a much larger clone is one base away. The chain is built from TRBV2 and TRBJ1-6, with D possibly TRBD1 on 5 matching bases. This CDR3 spans 13 amino acids. CDR1 and CDR2 from the germline V gene are SNHLY and FYNNEI. Trimming left V 3 bases short and J 8 bases short, with 8 bases between. CDR3 region: CASSDRDDSPLHF. DNA for the CDR3: TGTGCCAGCAGTGACAGGGATGATTCACCCCTCCACTTT.

The chain uses TRBV19 and TRBJ2-7, with D unclear. V lost 4 bases, J lost 4 bases, and 11 bases lay in between. CDR1 and CDR2 from the germline V gene are LNHDA and SQIVND (reference sequence). The CDR3 is 13 residues long. DNA for the CDR3: TGTGCCAGTAGTACCCAGGACGGATACGAGCAGTACTTC. It encodes CASSTQDGYEQYF.

This chain links TRBV6-4 with TRBJ2-2; D ambiguous. The V gene lost 2 bases and the J gene lost 5 bases, with 15 bases spanning the gap. Per the germline V gene, CDR1 is MRHNA and CDR2 is SNTAGT. The CDR3 sequence is 16 residues long. The CDR3 loop reads CASSDPPRAVTGELFF. The CDR3 DNA sequence: TGTGCCAGCAGTGACCCCCCCCGGGCCGTTACCGGGGAGCTGTTTTTT.

The chain links TRBV4-1 to TRBJ2-3; TRBD2 might be the D (5 bases). Germline CDR1 is MGHRA and CDR2 is YSYEKL. V lost 1 base to trimming and J lost 2 bases, with 7 bases between them. This CDR3 has 14 residues. The CDR3 reads CASSQGAVTDTQYF. CDR3 in DNA: TGCGCCAGCAGCCAAGGAGCGGTCACAGATACGCAGTATTTT.

CDR3 nucleotides: TGCAGCGTTCCTATAGCGGGAGGGCCAGCAGATACGCAGTATTTT. Translated, it gives CSVPIAGGPADTQYF. The chain employs TRBV29-1 and TRBJ2-3; 11 nucleotides match TRBD2. Germline CDR1 and CDR2: SQVTM and ANQGSEA. The ends lost 5 bases at V and 4 bases at J; junction bases unmatched: 8. CDR3 length: 15 residues.

The chain employs TRBV6-1 and TRBJ1-5; D is unresolved. The CDR3 extends over 12 amino acids. Germline V gene sequence: CDR1 MNHNS, CDR2 SASEGT. V lost 2 bases to trimming and J lost 6 bases, with 5 bases between them. The CDR3 spells CASSEYSQPQHF. The CDR3 coding sequence is TGTGCCAGCAGTGAATATAGTCAGCCCCAGCATTTT.